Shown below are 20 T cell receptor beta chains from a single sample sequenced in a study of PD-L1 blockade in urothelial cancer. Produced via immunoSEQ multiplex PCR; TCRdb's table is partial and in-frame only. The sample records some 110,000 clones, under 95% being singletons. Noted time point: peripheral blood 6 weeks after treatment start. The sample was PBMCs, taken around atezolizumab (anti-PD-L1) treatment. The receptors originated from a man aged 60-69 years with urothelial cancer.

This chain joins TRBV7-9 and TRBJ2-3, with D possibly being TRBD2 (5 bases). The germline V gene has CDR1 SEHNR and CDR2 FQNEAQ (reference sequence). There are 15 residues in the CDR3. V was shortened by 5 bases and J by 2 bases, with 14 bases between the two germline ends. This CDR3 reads CASSREGSLTDTQYF. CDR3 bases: TGTGCCAGCAGCCGAGAGGGCTCGCTCACAGATACGCAGTATTTT. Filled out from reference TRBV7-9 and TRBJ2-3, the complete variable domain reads DTGVSQNPRHKITKRGQNVTFRCDPISEHNRLYWYRQTLGQGPEFLTYFQNEAQLEKSRLLSDRFSAERPKGSFSTLEIQRTEQGDSAMYLCASSREGSLTDTQYFGPGTRLTVL.

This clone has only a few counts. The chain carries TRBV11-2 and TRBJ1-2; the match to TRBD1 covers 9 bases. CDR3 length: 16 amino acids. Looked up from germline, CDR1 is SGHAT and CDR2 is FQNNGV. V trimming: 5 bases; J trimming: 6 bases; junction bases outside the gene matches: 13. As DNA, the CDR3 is TGTGCCAGCAGCCATCCTCGGACAGGGGTTAGGAATGGCTACACCTTC. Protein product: CASSHPRTGVRNGYTF.

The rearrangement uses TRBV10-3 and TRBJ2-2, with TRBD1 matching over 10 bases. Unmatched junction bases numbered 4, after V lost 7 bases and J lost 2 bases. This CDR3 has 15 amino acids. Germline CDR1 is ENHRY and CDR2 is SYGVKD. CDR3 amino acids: CAIKMTGGNTGELFF. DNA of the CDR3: TGTGCCATCAAAATGACAGGGGGCAACACCGGGGAGCTGTTTTTT.

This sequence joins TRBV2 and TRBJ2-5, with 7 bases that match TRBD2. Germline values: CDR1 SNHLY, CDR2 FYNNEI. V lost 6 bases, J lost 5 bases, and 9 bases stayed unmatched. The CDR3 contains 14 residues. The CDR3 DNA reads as TGTGCCAGCAGCTCCCGAGGGAGGGCGGAGACCCAGTACTTC. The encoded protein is CASSSRGRAETQYF.

The CDR3 region has the DNA TGTGCCAGCAGCAACCCTATCCAGGGGGCAAACTACGAGCAGTACTTC. Translation: CASSNPIQGANYEQYF. V gene TRBV21-1 combines with J gene TRBJ2-7; the table's TRBD1 call for D was not verified on the DNA. TRBV21-1 is labeled a pseudogene. This CDR3 contains 16 residues.

CDR3 sequence: CASSPTTGSEQYF. The CDR3 coding sequence is TGTGCCAGCAGCCCCACGACAGGGAGCGAGCAGTACTTC. The rearrangement uses TRBV7-3 and TRBJ2-7; 7 nucleotides line up with TRBD1. The CDR3 runs to 13 residues. Trimming cost V 5 bases and J 6 bases; bases outside gene matches: 7. Germline loops: CDR1 SGHTA, CDR2 FQGTGA.

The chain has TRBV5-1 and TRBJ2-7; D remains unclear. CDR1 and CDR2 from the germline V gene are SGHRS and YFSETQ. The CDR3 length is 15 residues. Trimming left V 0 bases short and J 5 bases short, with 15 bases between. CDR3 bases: TGCGCCAGCAGCTTGGGAGTAGCCCGAGTCCACGAGCAGTACTTC. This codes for CASSLGVARVHEQYF. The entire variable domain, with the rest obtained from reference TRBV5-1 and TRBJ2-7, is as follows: KAGVTQTPRYLIKTRGQQVTLSCSPISGHRSVSWYQQTPGQGLQFLFEYFSETQRNKGNFPGRFSGRQFSNSRSEMNVSTLELGDSALYLCASSLGVARVHEQYFGPGTRLTVT.

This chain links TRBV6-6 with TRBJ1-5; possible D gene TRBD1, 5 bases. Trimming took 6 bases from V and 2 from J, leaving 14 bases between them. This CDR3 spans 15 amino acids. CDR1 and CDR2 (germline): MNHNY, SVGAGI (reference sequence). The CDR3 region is CASRTVSVGNQPQHF. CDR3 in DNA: TGTGCCAGCAGGACAGTATCGGTGGGCAATCAGCCCCAGCATTTT.

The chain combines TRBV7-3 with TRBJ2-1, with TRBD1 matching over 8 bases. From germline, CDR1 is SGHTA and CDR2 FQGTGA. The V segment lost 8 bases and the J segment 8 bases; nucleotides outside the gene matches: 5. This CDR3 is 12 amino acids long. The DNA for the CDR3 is TGTGCCAGCGGACAGGGTAACGATGAGCAGTTCTTC. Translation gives CASGQGNDEQFF.

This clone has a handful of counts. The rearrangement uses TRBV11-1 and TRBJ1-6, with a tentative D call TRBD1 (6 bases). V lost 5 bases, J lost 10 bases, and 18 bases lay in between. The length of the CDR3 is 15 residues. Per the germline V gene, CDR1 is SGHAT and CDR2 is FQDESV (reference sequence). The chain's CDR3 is CASSPQIGGNSPLHF. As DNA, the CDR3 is TGTGCCAGCAGCCCCCAAATAGGGGGTAACTCACCCCTCCACTTT.

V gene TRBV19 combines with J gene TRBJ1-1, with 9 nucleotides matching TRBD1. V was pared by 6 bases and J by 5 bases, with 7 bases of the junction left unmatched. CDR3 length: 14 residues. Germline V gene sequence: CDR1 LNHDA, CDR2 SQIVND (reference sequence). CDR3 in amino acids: CASRTGGARTEAFF. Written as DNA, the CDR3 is TGTGCCAGTAGGACAGGGGGGGCTAGGACTGAAGCTTTCTTT. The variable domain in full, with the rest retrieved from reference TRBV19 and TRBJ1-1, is DGGITQSPKYLFRKEGQNVTLSCEQNLNHDAMYWYRQDPGQGLRLIYYSQIVNDFQKGDIAEGYSVSREKKESFPLTVTSAQKNPTAFYLCASRTGGARTEAFFGQGTRLTVV.

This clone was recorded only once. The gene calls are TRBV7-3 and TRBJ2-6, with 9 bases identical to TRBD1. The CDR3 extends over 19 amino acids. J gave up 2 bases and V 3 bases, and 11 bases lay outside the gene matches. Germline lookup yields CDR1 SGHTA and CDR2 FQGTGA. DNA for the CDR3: TGTGCCAGCAGCTTCAGAAGCCGGGACAGGGAGGCTGGGGCCAACGTCCTGACTTTC. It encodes CASSFRSRDREAGANVLTF.

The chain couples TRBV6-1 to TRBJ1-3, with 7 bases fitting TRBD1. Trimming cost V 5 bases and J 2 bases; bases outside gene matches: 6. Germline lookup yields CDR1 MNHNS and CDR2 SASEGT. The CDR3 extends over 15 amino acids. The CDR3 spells CASSTLTGPGNTIYF. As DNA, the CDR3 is TGTGCCAGCAGTACTCTGACAGGGCCTGGAAACACCATATATTTT.

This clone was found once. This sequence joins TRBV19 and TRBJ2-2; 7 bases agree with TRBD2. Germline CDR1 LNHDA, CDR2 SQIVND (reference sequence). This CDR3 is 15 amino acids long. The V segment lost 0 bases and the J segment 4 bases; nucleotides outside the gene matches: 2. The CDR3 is CASSIEGRATGELFF. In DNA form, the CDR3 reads TGTGCCAGTAGTATAGAGGGGAGGGCCACCGGGGAGCTGTTTTTT.

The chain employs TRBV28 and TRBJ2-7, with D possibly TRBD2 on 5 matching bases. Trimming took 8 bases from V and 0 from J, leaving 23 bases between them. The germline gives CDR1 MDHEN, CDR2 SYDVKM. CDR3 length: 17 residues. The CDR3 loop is CASSTPAEARGSYEQYF. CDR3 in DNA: TGTGCCAGCTCCACACCCGCGGAGGCCCGGGGCTCCTACGAGCAGTACTTC.

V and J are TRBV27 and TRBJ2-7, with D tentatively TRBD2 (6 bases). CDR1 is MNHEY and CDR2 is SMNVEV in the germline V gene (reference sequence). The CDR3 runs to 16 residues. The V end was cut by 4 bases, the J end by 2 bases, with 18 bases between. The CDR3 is CASSSRAGLATYEQYF. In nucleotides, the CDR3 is TGTGCCAGCAGTTCCAGGGCGGGACTGGCTACCTACGAGCAGTACTTC.

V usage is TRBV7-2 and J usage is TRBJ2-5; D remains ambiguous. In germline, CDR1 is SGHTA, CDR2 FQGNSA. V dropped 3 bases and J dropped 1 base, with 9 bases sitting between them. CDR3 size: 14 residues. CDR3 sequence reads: CASSFVNTQETQYF. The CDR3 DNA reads TGTGCCAGCAGCTTCGTAAACACCCAAGAGACCCAGTACTTC.

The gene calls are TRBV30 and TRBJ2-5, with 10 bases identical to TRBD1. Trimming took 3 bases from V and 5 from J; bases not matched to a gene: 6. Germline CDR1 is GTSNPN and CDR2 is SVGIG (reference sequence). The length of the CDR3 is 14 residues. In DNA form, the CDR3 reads TGTGCCTGGAGGTCGACAGGGGGCACGGAGACCCAGTACTTC. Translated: CAWRSTGGTETQYF.

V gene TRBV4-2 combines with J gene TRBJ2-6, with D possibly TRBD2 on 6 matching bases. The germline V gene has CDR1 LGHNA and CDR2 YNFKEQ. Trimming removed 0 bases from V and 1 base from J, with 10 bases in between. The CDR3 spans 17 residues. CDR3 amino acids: CASSQDRDSSGANVLTF. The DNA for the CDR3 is TGTGCCAGCAGCCAAGACAGGGACTCTTCTGGGGCCAACGTCCTGACTTTC.

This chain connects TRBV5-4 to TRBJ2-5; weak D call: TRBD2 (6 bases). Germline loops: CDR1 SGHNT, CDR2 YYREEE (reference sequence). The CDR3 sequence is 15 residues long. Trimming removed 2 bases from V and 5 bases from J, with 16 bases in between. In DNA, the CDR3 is TGTGCCAGCAGCTTATCTCAGGGAGGTGGGGAGACCCAGTACTTC. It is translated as CASSLSQGGGETQYF.